Listed here is a single T cell receptor beta chain. Its antigen remains unknown. These data belong to a study of human CD8 memory T cell subsets. From germline, CDR1 is SGDLS and CDR2 YYNGEE. The CDR3 extends over 15 amino acids. The authors made TCR beta libraries using UMI-labeled 5' RACE. TCRdb re-called the 5' RACE reads and catalogs CDR3 proteins one per entry, DNA excluded. This sample carries around 10,000 distinct CDR3 sequences, with over 14% going to the ten biggest clones. The study, taken as a whole, reports: Stem-like memory and precursor exhausted T cell repertoires barely overlapped.

This TCR was sampled from a human donor in good health. The specimen was CD8+ stem-like memory T cells (TSCM and TCM) sorted from PBMCs. The sample's subset: stem-like memory CD8 T cells (TSTEM), CCR7+ PD-1- TIGIT-. The chain has TRBV9 and TRBJ1-3. This chain's CDR3 is CASSVEDNSGNTIYF.